The 14 T cell receptor beta chains reported below all come from one sample, sequenced in a study of blood T cell repertoires in COVID-19. TCRdb's table, derived via immunoSEQ multiplex PCR, lists solely in-frame clones and lacks some. In the table there are approximately 290,000 clones, roughly 88% of which are singletons. Sample: PBMCs or T cells enriched from blood (not recorded which). These receptors were obtained from a woman in her 30s who had recovered from COVID-19.

In the case of this clone: Other DNA sequences of this sample code for an identical CDR3. The V and J genes are TRBV4-1 and TRBJ2-1, with 11 bases aligning to TRBD2. Germline loops: CDR1 MGHRA, CDR2 YSYEKL. The CDR3 length is 15 residues. Losses at the gene ends were 3 bases for V and 3 bases for J; bases not matched to a gene: 1. For the CDR3, the DNA is TGCGCCAGCAGCCAGGGGACTAGCGGCTACAATGAGCAGTTCTTC. As protein: CASSQGTSGYNEQFF.

The chain joins TRBV28 to TRBJ2-7, with a weak D call TRBD1 (5 bases). V was trimmed by 4 bases and J by 3 bases, leaving 16 bases between them. There are 15 residues in the CDR3. CDR1 is MDHEN and CDR2 is SYDVKM in the germline V gene. CDR3 in amino acids: CASSSEQASHYEQYF. The CDR3 coding sequence is TGTGCCAGCAGTTCTGAACAGGCTTCCCACTACGAGCAGTACTTC.

This clone has a count of ten or more. Sequence at one end of the junction differs from germline and may be a read error. The chain is built from TRBV11-2 and TRBJ2-1; D gene uncertain. This CDR3 region has 12 residues. Germline V gives CDR1 SGHAT, CDR2 FQNNGV. The CDR3: CASSSLYHEQFF. CDR3 in DNA: TGTGCCAGCAGCTCCCTCTACCATGAGCAGTTCTTC.

The chain recombines TRBV2 with TRBJ2-1; 12 nucleotides agree with TRBD2. Trimming cost V 7 bases and J 0 bases; bases outside gene matches: 13. In germline, CDR1 is SNHLY, CDR2 FYNNEI. The CDR3 has 19 amino acids. The CDR3, as DNA: TGTGCCAGCAAAGGACTTGAGGCTAGCGGGAGGGCCTCCTACAATGAGCAGTTCTTC. Its translation: CASKGLEASGRASYNEQFF. The full variable domain, in which reference TRBV2 and TRBJ2-1 provide the parts outside the CDR3, is EPEVTQTPSHQVTQMGQEVILRCVPISNHLYFYWYRQILGQKVEFLVSFYNNEISEKSEIFDDQFSVERPDGSNFTLKIRSTKLEDSAMYFCASKGLEASGRASYNEQFFGPGTRLTVL.

The genes are TRBV7-2 and TRBJ2-6; no clear D. V shed 5 bases and J shed 0 bases, with 14 bases lying between them. The CDR3 contains 17 residues. From germline, CDR1 is SGHTA and CDR2 FQGNSA. CDR3 sequence: CASSPRLILSGANVLTF. CDR3 DNA sequence: TGTGCCAGCAGCCCCCGTTTAATCCTCTCTGGGGCCAACGTCCTGACTTTC.

J is TRBJ1-6 and V is TRBV10-3; 9 bases match TRBD1. The CDR3 loop spans 17 amino acids. Unmatched junction bases numbered 14, after V lost 4 bases and J lost 10 bases. Germline CDR1 reads ENHRY; CDR2 reads SYGVKD. For the CDR3, the DNA is TGTGCCATCAGTGCAACTCCCGCGGGACAGGGTGGATCACCCCTCCACTTT. Translating gives CAISATPAGQGGSPLHF.

The J gene is TRBJ2-5, the V gene TRBV6-6; 7 bases line up with TRBD2. V dropped 8 bases and J dropped 9; count of bases not matched to a gene: 12. The CDR3 is 13 amino acids. The germline gives CDR1 MNHNY, CDR2 SVGAGI (reference sequence). CDR3: CASGPDSGRAQYF. In DNA form, the CDR3 reads TGTGCCAGCGGCCCGGACTCTGGGAGGGCCCAGTACTTC.

The V call is TRBV18, the J call TRBJ1-5; 7 bases are a match to TRBD1. CDR1 is KGHSH, CDR2 LQKENI, per germline. The junction had 7 bases not matched to a gene; V was cut back by 5 bases and J by 0 bases. The CDR3 is 16 residues long. The CDR3 bases are TGTGCCAGCTCAACGGGACAGCCTTATAGCAATCAGCCCCAGCATTTT. It specifies CASSTGQPYSNQPQHF.

The chain uses TRBV28 and TRBJ1-2; TRBD1 matches at 7 bases. The CDR3 contains 16 residues. J gave up 2 bases and V 8 bases, and 14 bases lay outside the gene matches. Germline V gene data show CDR1 as MDHEN and CDR2 as SYDVKM. CDR3 nucleotides: TGTGCCAGCCGCCAGACCACAGGGGACGCCAACTATGGCTACACCTTC. Translation gives CASRQTTGDANYGYTF.

The chain combines TRBV7-2 with TRBJ1-1; D not resolved. Germline loops: CDR1 SGHTA, CDR2 FQGNSA. This CDR3 comprises 13 residues. Trimming took 5 bases from V and 0 from J, leaving 7 bases between them. In nucleotides, the CDR3 is TGTGCCAGCAGCCCCACACTGAACACTGAAGCTTTCTTT. Amino acid sequence: CASSPTLNTEAFF.

The CDR3, as DNA: TGTGCCAGCCGCGAACAGGGGGCTTTGGGCTACACCTTC. It translates to CASREQGALGYTF. The V call is TRBV28, the J call TRBJ1-2; 9 bases are a match to TRBD1. The CDR3 length is 13 residues. J gave up 8 bases and V 8 bases, and 9 bases lay outside the gene matches. From germline, CDR1 is MDHEN and CDR2 SYDVKM.

The chain links TRBV18 to TRBJ2-1, with 7 bases fitting TRBD2. The trim removed 6 bases at V and 6 bases at J, leaving 8 bases unmatched. CDR3 length: 14 residues. Per the germline V gene, CDR1 is KGHSH and CDR2 is LQKENI. As DNA, the CDR3 is TGTGCCAGCTCTGGCGGGAGTATGGGCAATGAGCAGTTCTTC. Translated, it gives CASSGGSMGNEQFF.

The rearrangement uses TRBV4-1 and TRBJ2-5; 10 bases fit TRBD1. Germline V gives CDR1 MGHRA, CDR2 YSYEKL. The V segment lost 4 bases and the J segment 5 bases; nucleotides outside the gene matches: 4. This CDR3 contains 14 residues. The CDR3 region has the DNA TGCGCCAGCAGCCCGGGACAGGGGTCGGAGACCCAGTACTTC. It yields the protein CASSPGQGSETQYF.

The count of this clone is one. The genes are TRBV3-1 (or the pseudogene TRBV3-2) and TRBJ1-6; TRBD1 matches at 8 bases. The CDR3 consists of 14 residues. V shed 3 bases, J shed 11 bases, and the junction held 6 bases outside the gene matches. The V gene's germline CDR1 is LGHDT and CDR2 YNNKEL (reference sequence). The CDR3 here is CASSQAGQGAPLHF. CDR3 coding DNA: TGTGCCAGCAGCCAGGCAGGACAGGGCGCACCCCTCCACTTT.